This entry lists 18 T cell receptor beta chains sequenced from one sample in a study of tumor-infiltrating lymphocytes in primary liver carcinoma. The researchers obtained blood RNA from unsorted whole blood and also extracted germline DNA. A primer in the constant region served to generate TCR beta cDNA from around 500 ng of total RNA. Three nested multiplex PCR rounds, a slightly modified ARM-PCR method, built the TCR beta libraries. Amplification in the first two PCR rounds was performed using TRBV1-TRBV30 forward primers and a C-beta reverse primer for 9 to 11 cycles each. One entry per CDR3 protein results from TCRdb running MiXCR on the multiplex PCR reads. Of 300,000 to 400,000 distinct CDR3 sequences in the sample, roughly 61% are singletons; the top ten hold about 6.1%. Sequenced material: peripheral blood. These TCRs come from a man between 35 and 55 years old with primary liver carcinoma and hepatitis B virus infection.

The chain links TRBV2 to TRBJ1-1, with TRBD1 matching 9 bases. The CDR3 runs to 14 residues. Germline V gene data show CDR1 as SNHLY and CDR2 as FYNNEI. After removal of 9 bases from V and 4 bases from J, the junction contained 9 bases not matched to a gene. CDR3 in DNA: TGTGCCAGTCCAACCGGGACAGGGTCCACTGAAGCTTTCTTT. Residues: CASPTGTGSTEAFF.

As to this clonotype: A read error may explain this, as a much larger clone is one base away. This rearrangement joins TRBV10-3 to TRBJ2-5; D is unresolved. The germline V gene encodes CDR1 ENHRY and CDR2 SYGVKD. The CDR3 covers 13 residues. The V end lost 6 bases, the J end lost 5 bases, and 13 bases lay between the germline ends. The CDR3 reads CAIREMGWETQYF. CDR3 nucleotide sequence: TGTGCCATCAGGGAAATGGGTTGGGAGACCCAGTACTTC.

A word on this clonotype: Sequence at one end of the junction differs from germline and may be a read error. The chain joins TRBV6-6 to TRBJ1-1, with D perhaps matching TRBD1 (6 bases). The germline V gene encodes CDR1 MNHNY and CDR2 SVGAGI (reference sequence). The CDR3 loop spans 15 amino acids. For the CDR3, the DNA is TGTGCCAGCAGTTACGAGACAGGCGCGAACACTGAAGCTGTCTTT. This translates into CASSYETGANTEAVF.

A note on this clonotype: A much larger clonotype is one base distant, so this may be a read error. The chain uses TRBV12-3 or TRBV12-4 and TRBJ2-4; D may correspond to TRBD1 or TRBD2 (5 bases each). This CDR3 is built from 17 residues. The germline V and J ends were trimmed by 5 bases and 5 bases, with 22 bases remaining between them. The CDR3 here is CASSRSGASLAENIQYF. DNA for the CDR3: TGTGCCAGCAGTCGGTCCGGGGCAAGTCTCGCCGAAAACATTCAGTACTTC.

This clonotype was observed a single time. The rearrangement uses TRBV11-2 and TRBJ2-2; 11 nucleotides match TRBD1. The CDR3 sequence is 16 residues long. Trimming removed 11 bases from V and 5 bases from J; junction bases left unmatched: 13. Germline V CDR1 and CDR2: SGHAT, FQNNGV. CDR3 nucleotides: TGTGCCGGCAACCAACCTGGGACAGGGGGAACCGGGGAGCTGTTTTTT. Translating gives CAGNQPGTGGTGELFF.

This sequence joins TRBV10-3 and TRBJ2-5; tentative D call: TRBD1 (5 bases). V lost 4 bases and J 0 bases, leaving 21 bases between the germline ends. CDR3 length equals 18 residues. The germline gives CDR1 ENHRY, CDR2 SYGVKD. CDR3: CAISGGIQGIGDQETQYF. The CDR3 bases are TGTGCCATCAGTGGGGGCATACAAGGCATAGGGGACCAAGAGACCCAGTACTTC.

This clonotype was seen a few times. A single base separates this from a much larger clone, so it may be a read error. V is TRBV6-2 or TRBV6-3 and J is TRBJ2-2, with a weak D call TRBD1 (6 bases). The CDR3 has 13 residues. Germline CDR1 and CDR2: MNHEY and SVGEGT. V was cut by 4 bases and J by 7 bases, with 10 bases left in between. The CDR3 reads CASSSTGLGELFF. CDR3 bases: TGTGCCAGCAGTTCCACAGGGCTCGGGGAGCTGTTTTTT.

Regarding this clonotype: Sequence at one end of the junction differs from germline and may be a read error. The chain links TRBV11-1 to TRBJ2-7; 11 positions match TRBD2. CDR3 length: 13 amino acids. The germline V gene has CDR1 SGHAT and CDR2 FQDESV (reference sequence). Here the CDR3 reads CASTRTSGLEQYF. CDR3 coding DNA: TGTGCTAGCACTCGGACTAGCGGGTTGGAGCAGTACTTC.

On this clonotype: A much larger clone differs by one base, so this may be a read error. The CDR3: CASSQEPDSRLETQYF. The DNA of the CDR3 is TGCGCCAGCAGCCAAGAACCTGACTCAAGGTTGGAGACCCAGTACTTC. The rearrangement joins TRBV4-1 to TRBJ2-5; D remains unclear. The CDR3 is made up of 16 amino acids. V lost 0 bases, J lost 5 bases, and 16 bases lay in between. Germline V gene data show CDR1 as MGHRA and CDR2 as YSYEKL.

The chain uses TRBV5-1 and TRBJ2-1, with D perhaps matching TRBD1 or TRBD2 (5 bases each). The CDR3 is 13 residues long. The V gene's germline CDR1 is SGHRS and CDR2 YFSETQ. The germline V and J ends were trimmed by 4 bases and 4 bases, with 9 bases remaining between them. The CDR3 region is CASSGDGYNEQFF. The CDR3 DNA follows: TGCGCCAGCAGCGGGGACGGGTACAATGAGCAGTTCTTC.

On this clonotype itself: One junction end disagrees with the germline gene, perhaps due to a read error. The rearrangement joins TRBV6-2 or TRBV6-3 to TRBJ2-3; 12 positions agree with TRBD2. Germline assignment: CDR1 MNHEY and CDR2 SVGEGT. CDR3 size: 17 residues. CDR3 in DNA: TGTGCCAGCAGTTACTGGACTAGCGGGAACGGCACAAATACGCAGTATTTT. It yields the protein CASSYWTSGNGTNTQYF.

This clonotype was seen only a few times. This chain's CDR3 is CASSPGQGPVEQYF. In nucleotides, the CDR3 is TGTGCCAGCAGTCCCGGACAGGGCCCGGTCGAGCAGTACTTC. The chain couples TRBV6-6 to TRBJ2-7, with TRBD1 matching over 8 bases. V dropped 5 bases and J dropped 6; count of bases not matched to a gene: 9. The CDR3 contains 14 residues. Per the germline V gene, CDR1 is MNHNY and CDR2 is SVGAGI (reference sequence).

The rearrangement links TRBV11-1 to TRBJ2-1, with TRBD1 matching over 7 bases. In germline, CDR1 is SGHAT, CDR2 FQDESV (reference sequence). J lost 16 bases, V lost 0 bases, and 15 bases had no gene match. The CDR3 contains 15 residues. In DNA, the CDR3 is TGTGCCAGCAGCTTAGCAGGGGGCCGACCGGATGAGCGATTCTTC. Translating it yields CASSLAGGRPDERFF.

The chain is built from TRBV11-1 and TRBJ2-2; the D is unclear. The CDR3 has 14 amino acids. The V end lost 7 bases, the J end lost 5 bases, and 14 bases lay between the germline ends. Germline V gene sequence: CDR1 SGHAT, CDR2 FQDESV (reference sequence). The CDR3 DNA follows: TGTGCCAGCATCCCGCAGCCTAGTACCGGGGAGCTGTTTTTT. Translating gives CASIPQPSTGELFF.

As to this clonotype: At one of its ends the junction is not consistent with the germline gene, which may arise from a read error. This chain connects TRBV4-1 to TRBJ2-1; perhaps TRBD2 as D (5 bases). The CDR3 is 15 amino acids. CDR1 and CDR2 from the germline V gene are MGHRA and YSYEKL. CDR3 in amino acids: CASSQAGGFGDEKFF. The CDR3 DNA sequence: TGCGCCAGCAGCCAAGCTGGCGGGTTTGGAGATGAGAAGTTCTTC.

To note about this clonotype: This could be a read error, since a much larger clone is one nucleotide away. The chain is built from TRBV6-2 or TRBV6-3 and TRBJ2-7; D uncertain. CDR3 length: 12 residues. The germline V gene encodes CDR1 MNHEY and CDR2 SVGEGT. The CDR3 DNA sequence: TGTGCCAGCAGTTACAGTCCCTACGGGCAGTACTTC. Its protein product is CASSYSPYGQYF.

This clonotype has a single count. This could be a read error, since a much larger clone is one nucleotide away. CDR3 loop: CASIDRAKNSPLHF. CDR3 sequence (DNA): TGTGCCAGCATAGACAGGGCCAAGAATTCACCCCTCCACTTT. This chain joins TRBV6-6 and TRBJ1-6, with TRBD1 matching over 7 bases. The length of the CDR3 is 14 residues. Trimming took 7 bases from V and 7 from J; bases not matched to a gene: 7. In germline, CDR1 is MNHNY, CDR2 SVGAGI (reference sequence).

This clonotype has ten or more counts. The chain joins TRBV11-2 to TRBJ2-7; a possible D gene is TRBD2 (5 bases). V lost 5 bases and J 3 bases, leaving 11 bases between the germline ends. This CDR3 comprises 13 residues. CDR1 SGHAT and CDR2 FQNNGV come from the germline V gene. The CDR3 DNA is TGTGCCAGCAGCACCGGGGAGCTCTACGAGCAGTACTTC. Translation: CASSTGELYEQYF.